Listed here is a single T cell receptor (beta chain). The data derive from a study of OX40 agonist ivuxolimab in advanced cancers. Looking at the study overall: The drug used for patients, ivuxolimab, was an agonistic anti-OX40 (CD134) antibody. Ivuxolimab doses were 0.01, 0.1, 0.3, 1.5, 3 or 10 mg/kg every 2 weeks. Dose-escalation patients were diagnosed with hepatocellular carcinoma, melanoma, renal cell cancer or head and neck cancer. Three patients had partial responses: one hepatocellular carcinoma, two cutaneous melanoma.

Here immunoSEQ multiplex PCR was the method, and the copy in TCRdb shows in-frame clones only, minus some. The sample yields 86,000 or so clones, around 91% seen once. The CDR3 has 15 residues. The germline gives CDR1 SGHAT, CDR2 FQNNGV. Germline trimming cut 6 bases from V and 2 bases from J; bases unmatched to any gene: 7. J is TRBJ2-7 and V is TRBV11-2, with 10 nucleotides matching TRBD2. The source was CD4+ or CD8+ T cells sorted from blood, collected in a trial of the OX40 agonist ivuxolimab. The sequence was obtained from an adult with an advanced solid tumor such as melanoma, head and neck, liver or kidney cancer. The CDR3 loop is CASSLTSGTPYEQYF. For the CDR3, the DNA is TGTGCCAGCAGTTTAACTAGCGGGACCCCCTACGAGCAGTACTTC. Filled out from reference TRBV11-2 and TRBJ2-7, the complete variable domain reads EAGVAQSPRYKIIEKRQSVAFWCNPISGHATLYWYQQILGQGPKLLIQFQNNGVVDDSQLPKDRFSAERLKGVDSTLKIQPAKLEDSAVYLCASSLTSGTPYEQYFGPGTRLTVT.